This T cell receptor (beta chain) is drawn from a study of T cells in Graves' hyperthyroidism and ophthalmopathy. Whole-study context: Peripheral blood was drawn at first diagnosis, prior to all treatment.

A note on this clonotype: A much larger clonotype is one base distant, so this may be a read error.

The investigators amplified TCR beta CDR3 regions from RNA transcripts. HTBI primers were employed in a first-round RT-PCR of the TCR CDR3. TCRdb analysed the multiplex PCR reads with MiXCR anew, one entry per CDR3 protein. The data show about 570,000 distinct CDR3 sequences, 13% to 15% seen once. Graves' hyperthyroidism qualified as stable when ophthalmopathy did not progress within 18 months. Isolation of PBMCs was performed on around 9.3 ml fresh peripheral blood. V was clipped by 2 bases and J by 6 bases; unmatched bases: 3. CDR1 is SGHRS and CDR2 is YFSETQ in the germline V gene. The CDR3 has 16 amino acids.

The specimen was blood. The source is a woman aged 40 to 50 with Graves' hyperthyroidism. The chain carries TRBV5-1 and TRBJ1-6; 12 bases map to TRBD1. In DNA form, the CDR3 reads TGCGCCAGCAGCTTCGGGACAGGGGGCCCTAATTCACCCCTCCACTTT. Translation gives CASSFGTGGPNSPLHF.